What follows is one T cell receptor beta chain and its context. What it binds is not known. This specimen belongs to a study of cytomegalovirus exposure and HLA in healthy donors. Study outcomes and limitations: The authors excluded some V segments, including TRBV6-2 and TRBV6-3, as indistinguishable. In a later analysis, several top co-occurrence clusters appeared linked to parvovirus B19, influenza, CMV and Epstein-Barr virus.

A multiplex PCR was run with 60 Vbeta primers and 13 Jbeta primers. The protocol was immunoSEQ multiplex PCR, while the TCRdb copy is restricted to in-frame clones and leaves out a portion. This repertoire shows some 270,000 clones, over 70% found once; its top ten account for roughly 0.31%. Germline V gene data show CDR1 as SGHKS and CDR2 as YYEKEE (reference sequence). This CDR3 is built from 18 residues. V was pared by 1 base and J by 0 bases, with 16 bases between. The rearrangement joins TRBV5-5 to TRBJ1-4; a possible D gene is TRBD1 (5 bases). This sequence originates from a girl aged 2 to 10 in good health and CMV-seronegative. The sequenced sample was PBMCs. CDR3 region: CASSLRFLRVSTNEKLFF. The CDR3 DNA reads TGTGCCAGCAGCTTGCGGTTTCTCAGGGTGTCAACTAATGAAAAACTGTTTTTT.